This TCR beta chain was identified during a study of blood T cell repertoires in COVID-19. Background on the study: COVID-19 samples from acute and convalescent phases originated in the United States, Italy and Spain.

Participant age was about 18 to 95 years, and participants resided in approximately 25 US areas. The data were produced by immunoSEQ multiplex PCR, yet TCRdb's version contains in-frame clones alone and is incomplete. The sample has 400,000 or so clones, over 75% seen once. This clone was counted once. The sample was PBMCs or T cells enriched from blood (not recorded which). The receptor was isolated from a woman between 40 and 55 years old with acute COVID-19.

The CDR3 sequence is CASSQGSNYGYTF. Written as DNA, the CDR3 is TGTGCCAGCAGCCAGGGCTCGAACTATGGCTACACCTTC. The chain recombines TRBV11-2 with TRBJ1-2; D might be TRBD1 (5 bases). The CDR3 is 13 residues long. Deletions cut 5 bases from V and 2 bases from J, with 9 bases between. The germline CDR1 and CDR2 sequences are SGHAT and FQNNGV. Drawing the rest from reference TRBV11-2 and TRBJ1-2, the complete variable domain is EAGVAQSPRYKIIEKRQSVAFWCNPISGHATLYWYQQILGQGPKLLIQFQNNGVVDDSQLPKDRFSAERLKGVDSTLKIQPAKLEDSAVYLCASSQGSNYGYTFGSGTRLTVV.